The sequence of this T cell receptor (beta chain) was determined in a study of low-dose radiotherapy and immunotherapy resistance in tumors. Germline CDR1 reads MDHEN; CDR2 reads SYDVKM. The CDR3 sequence is 11 residues long. Trimming cost V 6 bases and J 2 bases, with 5 bases left between them. Time point described: after trial treatment. The treatment: LDRT plus nivolumab, ipilimumab, low-dose cyclophosphamide and aspirin (RACIN trial). With TRAV- and TRBV-specific primers, first-strand cDNA was made, covering the alpha and beta chains. TCR amplification involved about 20 PCR cycles with a constant-region primer and V-primer adapter. TCRdb ran MiXCR on the reads and lists one entry per CDR3 protein. The data contain around 80,000 distinct CDR3 sequences, about a sixth of them seen just once; the ten biggest clones take up about 1.3%. This clonotype has a count of ten or more.

The sequence was obtained from a male donor with prostate cancer. V gene TRBV28 combines with J gene TRBJ2-7, with no clear D. The material sequenced was PBMCs, taken after low-dose radiotherapy plus immunotherapy. The CDR3 is CASRQTYEQYF. CDR3 nucleotides: TGTGCCAGCAGACAGACCTACGAGCAGTACTTC.